The 10 T cell receptor beta chains given below trace back to one sample, sequenced in a study of shared clonotypes between healthy human individuals. The protocol was immunoSEQ multiplex PCR, while the TCRdb copy is restricted to in-frame clones and leaves out a portion. Of roughly 680,000 clones in the sample, 55% to 80% are singletons; the top ten hold 1.8%. Sequencing used memory CD4+ T cells sorted from blood. Subset of the sample: CD45RA-negative fraction. These receptors were taken from a woman aged 25 to 39 in good health.

This chain uses TRBV27 with TRBJ2-2; 11 nucleotides align to TRBD2. Germline V gene lookup returns CDR1 MNHEY and CDR2 SMNVEV (reference sequence). Trimming removed 2 bases from V and 1 base from J; junction bases left unmatched: 9. The CDR3 covers 19 residues. For the CDR3, the DNA is TGTGCCAGCAGTTTAGGGCTAGCGGGAGGAGAGTGGAACACCGGGGAGCTGTTTTTT. Its protein is CASSLGLAGGEWNTGELFF.

The V call is TRBV28, the J call TRBJ2-1; perhaps TRBD2 as D (6 bases). CDR1 MDHEN and CDR2 SYDVKM come from the germline V gene. The CDR3 spans 14 residues. The V gene lost 6 bases and the J gene lost 3 bases, with 12 bases spanning the gap. The CDR3 sequence: CASRPGTDYNEQFF. The CDR3, as DNA: TGTGCCAGCAGACCAGGGACTGACTACAATGAGCAGTTCTTC. Looking up the rest from reference TRBV28 and TRBJ2-1 gives the full variable domain: DVKVTQSSRYLVKRTGEKVFLECVQDMDHENMFWYRQDPGLGLRLIYFSYDVKMKEKGDIPEGYSVSREKKERFSLILESASTNQTSMYLCASRPGTDYNEQFFGPGTRLTVL.

This clone has a handful of counts. Possible read error: a much larger clone is one base away. The rearrangement joins TRBV6-5 to TRBJ1-1, with a weak D call TRBD1 (5 bases). V dropped 2 bases and J dropped 1 base, with 5 bases sitting between them. Germline V CDR1 and CDR2: MNHEY, SVGAGI. The CDR3 runs 13 residues. The CDR3 loop is CASSYRGNTEAFF. CDR3 sequence (DNA): TGTGCCAGCAGTTACAGGGGGAACACTGAAGCTTTCTTT.

The genes are TRBV6-1 and TRBJ1-5; the match to TRBD1 covers 7 bases. CDR1 is MNHNS, CDR2 SASEGT, per germline. The V segment lost 4 bases and the J segment 6 bases; nucleotides outside the gene matches: 3. There are 13 residues in the CDR3. The CDR3 DNA reads TGTGCCAGCAGTGGACAGGGTAGTCAGCCCCAGCATTTT. This translates into CASSGQGSQPQHF.

The rearrangement links TRBV6-5 to TRBJ2-7; TRBD1 aligns across 8 bases. The germline CDR1 and CDR2 sequences are MNHEY and SVGAGI. The length of the CDR3 is 13 residues. V lost 6 bases and J lost 2; bases outside the gene matches: 3. CDR3 protein: CASRGQDTYEQYF. In DNA, the CDR3 is TGTGCCAGCAGGGGACAGGATACCTACGAGCAGTACTTC.

The genes are TRBV28 and TRBJ1-1; tentatively, D is TRBD1 (5 bases). The CDR3 is made up of 14 amino acids. V lost 7 bases and J 5 bases, leaving 17 bases between the germline ends. Germline V lookup: CDR1 MDHEN, CDR2 SYDVKM. DNA of the CDR3: TGTGCCAGCACCCTTCGGGGGGGGTTGACTGAAGCTTTCTTT. It yields the protein CASTLRGGLTEAFF.

The chain uses TRBV19 and TRBJ2-3, with 11 positions matching TRBD1. Germline V CDR1 and CDR2: LNHDA, SQIVND (reference sequence). The CDR3 is 15 residues long. Trimming removed 10 bases from V and 2 bases from J; junction bases left unmatched: 8. CDR3 DNA: TGTGCCACTTCGGACAGGGGGCTTGCCACAGATACGCAGTATTTT. Its protein is CATSDRGLATDTQYF.

The chain recombines TRBV10-3 with TRBJ1-1; 9 nucleotides agree with TRBD1. The junction had 3 bases not matched to a gene; V was cut back by 6 bases and J by 1 base. Germline CDR1 reads ENHRY; CDR2 reads SYGVKD. This CDR3 has 14 residues. The CDR3 is CAIRGTGPNTEAFF. The CDR3 nucleotides read TGTGCCATCAGGGGGACAGGGCCGAACACTGAAGCTTTCTTT.

The chain couples TRBV29-1 to TRBJ2-5; 7 bases are shared with TRBD1. After removal of 7 bases from V and 1 base from J, the junction contained 6 bases not matched to a gene. The CDR3 has 13 residues. Germline assignment: CDR1 SQVTM and CDR2 ANQGSEA. The DNA of the CDR3 is TGCAGCGGGGGGACAGCCTTCCAAGAGACCCAGTACTTC. It is translated as CSGGTAFQETQYF.

The chain is built from TRBV6-6 and TRBJ1-2, with D possibly matching TRBD1 (5 bases). Between the trimmed V and J ends, which lost 2 bases and 0 bases, there was a span of 7 bases. CDR3 length equals 14 residues. CDR1 and CDR2 from the germline V gene are MNHNY and SVGAGI (reference sequence). DNA of the CDR3: TGTGCCAGCAGTTACGGGACGGCTAACTATGGCTACACCTTC. Translated, it gives CASSYGTANYGYTF.